The TCR beta chain under discussion was sequenced for a study of siplizumab effects on memory and regulatory T cells. Study-wide results and limits: Roughly 75-95% of dividing CD4+ or CD8+ clones were without an attributable naive or memory phenotype. Versus around 25% in controls, the mappable alloreactive CD4+ clones averaged roughly 75% Treg-derived with siplizumab. Solely a minor proportion of alloreactive clones could be assigned to unstimulated subsets.

Comment on this clone: Its target is not known.

Approximately 100,000 TCR templates per sample were sequenced. Profiling relied on immunoSEQ multiplex PCR, and the TCRdb table lists in-frame clones only, not all of them. Of approximately 100,000 clones listed, 80% to 95% are singletons. This CDR3 contains 17 residues. After removal of 0 bases from V and 4 bases from J, the junction contained 9 bases not matched to a gene. CDR1 and CDR2 (germline): SGDLS, YYNGEE. J is TRBJ2-5 and V is TRBV9; 10 bases are shared with TRBD1. The sequence was obtained from a human donor in good health. What was sequenced was non-Treg CD4+ T cells sorted from blood. As DNA, the CDR3 is TGTGCCAGCAGCGTAGCCCCTTTGGACAGGGGGGGAGAGACCCAGTACTTC. This codes for CASSVAPLDRGGETQYF. The entire variable domain, with the rest obtained from reference TRBV9 and TRBJ2-5, is as follows: DSGVTQTPKHLITATGQRVTLRCSPRSGDLSVYWYQQSLDQGLQFLIQYYNGEERAKGNILERFSAQQFPDLHSELNLSSLELGDSALYFCASSVAPLDRGGETQYFGPGTRLLVL.